This T cell receptor beta chain was sequenced during a study of Ad26.COV2.S vaccination and SARS-CoV-2 variants. Notes on the study in general: Overall T cell responses may have been underestimated by the analyses of TCR breadth and depth. Comparability of non-spike TCR breadth was observed across vaccine and placebo recipients.

The data were produced by immunoSEQ multiplex PCR, yet TCRdb's version contains in-frame clones alone and is incomplete. The sample includes over 85,000 clones, approximately 77% of them seen just once. The length of the CDR3 is 12 residues. Germline V lookup: CDR1 SEHNR, CDR2 FQNEAQ (reference sequence). Trimming removed 5 bases at V and 9 bases at J, with 13 bases between. Remarks on this clone: As yet, its antigen is unknown.

Specimen: peripheral blood, collected after recovery from COVID-19. This chain joins TRBV7-9 and TRBJ1-2; D gene ambiguous. The TCR originated in a human donor who had recovered from COVID-19. The DNA of the CDR3 is TGTGCCAGCAGCCTGGAGGAGGGAAGCTACACCTTC. This translates into CASSLEEGSYTF.